This paragraph reports one T cell receptor (beta chain). Its specificity is unknown. This sample was taken from a study of T cell responses to AZD1222 COVID-19 vaccine. Study-wide results and caveats: Without day 14 samples, only post-peak T cell repertoires were studied. Nearly half of spike-specific TCRs reportedly go after variant regions that carry no mutations. Females made up more of the donors, who were largely white British, and clonal diversity may have come out too low.

Assay: immunoSEQ multiplex PCR; the TCRdb copy retains only in-frame clones and omits some. This table has fewer than 130,000 clones, about 95% appearing once. The source is an adult who received the AZD1222 COVID-19 vaccine. This sample comprised peripheral blood, obtained 28 days after the second AZD1222 dose.

CDR3 bases: TGCGCCAGCAGCTTGGTGGGACAGGGGGCGGACACTGAAGCTTTCTTT. Translated, it gives CASSLVGQGADTEAFF. This rearrangement joins TRBV5-1 to TRBJ1-1; 12 positions agree with TRBD1. Germline trimming cut 0 bases from V and 3 bases from J; bases unmatched to any gene: 3. From germline, CDR1 is SGHRS and CDR2 YFSETQ. The CDR3 is 16 residues long. Based on the CDR3 plus reference TRBV5-1 and TRBJ1-1, the full variable domain is KAGVTQTPRYLIKTRGQQVTLSCSPISGHRSVSWYQQTPGQGLQFLFEYFSETQRNKGNFPGRFSGRQFSNSRSEMNVSTLELGDSALYLCASSLVGQGADTEAFFGQGTRLTVV.